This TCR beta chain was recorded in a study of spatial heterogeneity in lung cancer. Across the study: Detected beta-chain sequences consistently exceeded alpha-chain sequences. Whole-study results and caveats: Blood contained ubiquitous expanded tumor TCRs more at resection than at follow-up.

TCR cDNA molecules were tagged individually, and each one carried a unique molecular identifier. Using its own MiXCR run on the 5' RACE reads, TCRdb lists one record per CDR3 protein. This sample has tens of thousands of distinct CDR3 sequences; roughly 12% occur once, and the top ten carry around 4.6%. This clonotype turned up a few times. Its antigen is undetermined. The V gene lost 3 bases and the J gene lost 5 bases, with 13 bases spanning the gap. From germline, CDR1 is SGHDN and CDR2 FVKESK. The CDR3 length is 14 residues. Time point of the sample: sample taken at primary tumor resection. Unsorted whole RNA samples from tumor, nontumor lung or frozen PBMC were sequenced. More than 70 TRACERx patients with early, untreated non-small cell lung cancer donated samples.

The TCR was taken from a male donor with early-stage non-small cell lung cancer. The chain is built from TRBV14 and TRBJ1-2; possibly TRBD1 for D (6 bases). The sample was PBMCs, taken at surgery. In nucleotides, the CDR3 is TGTGCCAGCAGCCAGCCGGGGGACATTTATGGCTACACCTTC. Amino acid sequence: CASSQPGDIYGYTF.